The 21 T cell receptor beta chains given below trace back to one sample, sequenced in a study of blood T cell repertoires in COVID-19. Repertoires were generated with immunoSEQ multiplex PCR, while TCRdb's copy carries only in-frame clones and drops some. The sample comprises approximately 100,000 clones, less than 90% of which are singletons, and around 6.2% rests with the top ten. The sequencing input was peripheral blood. These receptors all stem from a human donor in a cohort sampled during active COVID-19.

J is TRBJ2-2 and V is TRBV28; 11 nucleotides align to TRBD2. The CDR3 sequence is 16 residues long. Per germline, CDR1 MDHEN and CDR2 SYDVKM. The V and J ends lost 4 bases and 5 bases, in that order; junction bases with no gene match: 6. CDR3 DNA sequence: TGTGCCAGCAGTTCAGATTTAGCGGGGGGGACCGGGGAGCTGTTTTTT. Its translation: CASSSDLAGGTGELFF.

The chain uses TRBV7-8 and TRBJ1-1; 9 bases are shared with TRBD1. This CDR3 comprises 15 residues. Germline CDR1 reads SGHVS; CDR2 reads FQNEAQ. V dropped 6 bases and J dropped 4; count of bases not matched to a gene: 9. CDR3 bases: TGTGCCAGCAGGTTAAGGGACAGGGAGGCCACTGAAGCTTTCTTT. It translates to CASRLRDREATEAFF.

The rearrangement joins TRBV5-1 to TRBJ2-7; D may be TRBD2 (6 bases). Trimming removed 0 bases at V and 5 bases at J, with 15 bases between. CDR1 SGHRS and CDR2 YFSETQ come from the germline V gene. This CDR3 spans 15 amino acids. Here the CDR3 reads CASSLGPGDSHEQYF. CDR3 coding DNA: TGCGCCAGCAGCTTGGGGCCTGGGGACTCGCACGAGCAGTACTTC.

The J gene is TRBJ2-3, the V gene TRBV5-1; 7 nucleotides align to TRBD1. CDR1 is SGHRS, CDR2 YFSETQ, per germline. The CDR3 sequence is 15 residues long. The junction had 7 bases not matched to a gene; V was cut back by 0 bases and J by 6 bases. The CDR3 nucleotides are TGCGCCAGCAGCTTGGGAACAGGGGTTGGGGATACGCAGTATTTT. It specifies CASSLGTGVGDTQYF.

This clone is a singleton in its sample. The chain joins TRBV5-1 to TRBJ1-2; no reliable D call. CDR1 and CDR2 (germline): SGHRS, YFSETQ. Trimming removed 0 bases from V and 4 bases from J, with 4 bases in between. The CDR3 length is 12 residues. The CDR3 DNA follows: TGCGCCAGCAGCTTGGAGAGCTATGGCTACACCTTC. Translating gives CASSLESYGYTF. The full variable domain, with the rest looked up from reference TRBV5-1 and TRBJ1-2, is KAGVTQTPRYLIKTRGQQVTLSCSPISGHRSVSWYQQTPGQGLQFLFEYFSETQRNKGNFPGRFSGRQFSNSRSEMNVSTLELGDSALYLCASSLESYGYTFGSGTRLTVV.

This chain connects TRBV7-9 to TRBJ2-3, with 9 bases matching TRBD1. Per the germline V gene, CDR1 is SEHNR and CDR2 is FQNEAQ (reference sequence). The junction had 6 bases not matched to a gene; V was cut back by 3 bases and J by 5 bases. The length of the CDR3 is 15 residues. CDR3 region: CASSFGTGSIDTQYF. CDR3 coding DNA: TGTGCCAGCAGCTTCGGGACAGGGTCCATAGATACGCAGTATTTT.

This clone was detected once. V and J are TRBV5-5 and TRBJ1-5; 7 nucleotides agree with TRBD1. Germline V lookup: CDR1 SGHKS, CDR2 YYEKEE (reference sequence). With 5 bases clipped from V and 6 bases from J, the junction kept 8 bases outside the gene matches. This CDR3 region has 14 residues. The CDR3 DNA reads as TGTGCCAGCAGTCCGAGGGGGGACAGTCAGCCCCAGCATTTT. It encodes CASSPRGDSQPQHF.

The chain uses TRBV4-1 and TRBJ1-1, with D unclear. The germline V gene has CDR1 MGHRA and CDR2 YSYEKL. The length of the CDR3 is 14 residues. Trimming pared 5 bases from V and 2 bases from J, leaving 12 bases between. The CDR3 region is CASSIHRENTEAFF. The CDR3 nucleotides read TGCGCCAGCAGCATACACAGAGAAAACACTGAAGCTTTCTTT.

The genes are TRBV6-1 and TRBJ2-7, with 10 bases fitting TRBD2. Germline V gene data show CDR1 as MNHNS and CDR2 as SASEGT. After removal of 0 bases from V and 4 bases from J, the junction contained 12 bases not matched to a gene. This CDR3 contains 18 residues. CDR3 in amino acids: CASSEALLRAGGMYEQYF. In DNA form, the CDR3 reads TGTGCCAGCAGTGAAGCGCTTCTTAGAGCGGGGGGGATGTACGAGCAGTACTTC.

The J gene is TRBJ2-2, the V gene TRBV11-2, with D possibly being TRBD2 (6 bases). The CDR3 has 14 amino acids. V gave up 5 bases and J gave up 7 bases, with 14 bases separating them. Germline CDR1 reads SGHAT; CDR2 reads FQNNGV. This chain's CDR3 is CASSALGGDGELFF. The CDR3 coding sequence is TGTGCCAGCAGCGCCCTCGGAGGGGACGGGGAGCTGTTTTTT.

The V and J genes are TRBV7-3 and TRBJ2-2; 7 nucleotides align to TRBD2. Per germline, CDR1 SGHTA and CDR2 FQGTGA. This CDR3 has 14 residues. The ends lost 2 bases at V and 5 bases at J; junction bases unmatched: 2. This chain's CDR3 is CASSLAGVTGELFF. CDR3 sequence (DNA): TGTGCCAGCAGCTTAGCGGGGGTTACCGGGGAGCTGTTTTTT. The entire variable domain, with the rest obtained from reference TRBV7-3 and TRBJ2-2, is as follows: GAGVSQTPSNKVTEKGKYVELRCDPISGHTALYWYRQSLGQGPEFLIYFQGTGAADDSGLPNDRFFAVRPEGSVSTLKIQRTERGDSAVYLCASSLAGVTGELFFGEGSRLTVL.

This sequence joins TRBV4-1 and TRBJ1-1; 9 nucleotides align to TRBD1. CDR3 length: 14 amino acids. Trimming at V came to 4 bases and at J to 8 bases, leaving 8 bases not matched to a gene. Germline CDR1 and CDR2: MGHRA and YSYEKL. The CDR3 reads CASSRGQGNQEAFF. In DNA form, the CDR3 reads TGCGCCAGCAGCCGGGGACAGGGCAATCAAGAAGCTTTCTTT.

The V call is TRBV6-2 or TRBV6-3, the J call TRBJ2-7; D remains unclear. This CDR3 comprises 13 residues. Per germline, CDR1 MNHEY and CDR2 SVGEGT. Trimming pared 2 bases from V and 4 bases from J, leaving 9 bases between. The CDR3 DNA follows: TGTGCCAGCAGTTACCGCGAACGGTACGAGCAGTACTTC. This translates into CASSYRERYEQYF.

This clone appeared once. The genes are TRBV6-6 and TRBJ2-7; no reliable D call. V gave up 4 bases and J gave up 2 bases, with 9 bases separating them. There are 13 residues in the CDR3. Germline V gene data show CDR1 as MNHNY and CDR2 as SVGAGI (reference sequence). The CDR3 here is CASSFGRTYEQYF. The CDR3 DNA reads TGTGCCAGCAGTTTTGGCCGAACCTACGAGCAGTACTTC.

The chain has TRBV9 and TRBJ1-1, with D tentatively TRBD1 (6 bases). V was shortened by 0 bases and J by 5 bases, with 14 bases between the two germline ends. Germline V gene lookup returns CDR1 SGDLS and CDR2 YYNGEE. CDR3 length: 15 amino acids. The CDR3 coding sequence is TGTGCCAGCAGCGTAGCGCCCGAGGGGGAGACTGAAGCTTTCTTT. Translation gives CASSVAPEGETEAFF.

The chain combines TRBV5-1 with TRBJ1-6; 9 bases match TRBD1. This CDR3 contains 17 residues. The V and J ends lost 4 bases and 6 bases, in that order; junction bases with no gene match: 11. Per the germline V gene, CDR1 is SGHRS and CDR2 is YFSETQ. The CDR3 nucleotides read TGCGCCAGCAGCAAGACCCAACCGGGACAGGGTAATTCACCCCTCCACTTT. Its translation: CASSKTQPGQGNSPLHF.

The V and J genes are TRBV6-1 and TRBJ1-1, with D maybe TRBD1 (6 bases). The length of the CDR3 is 12 residues. Germline assignment: CDR1 MNHNS and CDR2 SASEGT. The germline V and J ends were trimmed by 1 base and 7 bases, with 7 bases remaining between them. The CDR3 reads CASSEETGEAFF. The DNA for the CDR3 is TGTGCCAGCAGTGAAGAGACAGGTGAAGCTTTCTTT.

CDR3 loop: CASSYSTTRAYEQYF. For the CDR3, the DNA is TGTGCCAGCAGTTACTCGACTACTAGGGCCTACGAGCAGTACTTC. The V and J genes are TRBV6-5 and TRBJ2-7, with a weak D call TRBD2 (5 bases). The V gene's germline CDR1 is MNHEY and CDR2 SVGAGI. The V gene lost 0 bases and the J gene lost 2 bases, with 11 bases spanning the gap. The CDR3 spans 15 residues.

This clone was picked up one time. The chain recombines TRBV5-8 with TRBJ2-6; weak D call: TRBD1 (5 bases). The CDR3 is made up of 17 amino acids. The germline gives CDR1 SGHTS, CDR2 YDEGEE. The V end lost 2 bases, the J end lost 4 bases, and 16 bases lay between the germline ends. CDR3 in amino acids: CASSLYLVAGGANVLTF. CDR3 in DNA: TGTGCCAGCAGCTTATATTTGGTGGCAGGGGGGGCCAACGTCCTGACTTTC.

The chain recombines TRBV19 with TRBJ2-1; TRBD2 matches at 7 bases. The V segment lost 2 bases and the J segment 5 bases; nucleotides outside the gene matches: 6. CDR3 length: 15 residues. CDR1 is LNHDA and CDR2 is SQIVND in the germline V gene (reference sequence). The CDR3 sequence: CASSISLAENNEQFF. As DNA, the CDR3 is TGTGCCAGTAGTATAAGCCTAGCGGAGAACAATGAGCAGTTCTTC.

The chain combines TRBV2 with TRBJ1-5; D is unclear. The CDR3 has 13 residues. In germline, CDR1 is SNHLY, CDR2 FYNNEI. Trimming removed 3 bases at V and 5 bases at J, with 8 bases between. The CDR3 is CASSDSGDQPQHF. The DNA for the CDR3 is TGTGCCAGCAGTGACAGTGGAGATCAGCCCCAGCATTTT. The whole variable domain, remainder taken from reference TRBV2 and TRBJ1-5, is EPEVTQTPSHQVTQMGQEVILRCVPISNHLYFYWYRQILGQKVEFLVSFYNNEISEKSEIFDDQFSVERPDGSNFTLKIRSTKLEDSAMYFCASSDSGDQPQHFGDGTRLSIL.